The following is a T cell receptor beta chain sequence with its context. Sequencing was performed with immunoSEQ multiplex PCR; in TCRdb, only in-frame clones are kept and a portion is missing. Of about 150,000 clones listed, about 85% were seen once; the top ten hold around 8%. The sample originates from a study of blood T cell repertoires in COVID-19. Study at large: In each case, the material was cDNA or gDNA derived from T cells, B-cell-depleted T cells, or PBMCs.

Followed over time, Seattle patients had been enrolled while infection was active. This CDR3 contains 18 residues. V lost 4 bases to trimming and J lost 5 bases, with 24 bases between them. The V gene's germline CDR1 is SGHTA and CDR2 FQGTGA. This TCR was sampled from a woman at least 80 years old with COVID-19, enrolled during active disease. The material sequenced was peripheral blood. The chain links TRBV7-3 to TRBJ1-3, with D uncertain. The CDR3 nucleotides are TGTGCCAGCAGCTCGAACCCAGGACGGCGGGAGGATAGAAACACCATATATTTT. Amino acid sequence: CASSSNPGRREDRNTIYF.